This T cell receptor beta chain was documented in a study of beta chain features in type 1 diabetes. The study, taken as a whole, reports: People with Type 1 diabetes carried modestly yet significantly shorter TCRB CDR3s in all four CD4+ subsets.

On this clone: Its antigen is undetermined.

Unmatched junction bases numbered 4, after V lost 0 bases and J lost 5 bases. The CDR3 totals 16 residues. The germline gives CDR1 SGDLS, CDR2 YYNGEE. cDNA synthesis used the whole RNA isolate, giving expressed TCRB sequences. Data came from immunoSEQ multiplex PCR; TCRdb stores just in-frame clones and leaves some out. The sample yields 300,000 to 350,000 clones, approximately 13% seen once. Blood was collected once per donor into heparin, averaging about 110 mL. This clonotype was sampled from a woman under 30 with type 1 diabetes. Sequencing was carried out using naive CD4+ T cells from blood. The V gene is TRBV9, the J gene TRBJ2-7, with 14 positions matching TRBD2. The CDR3 region has the DNA TGTGCCAGCAGCGTAGAAGGACTAGCGGGAGGAAACGAGCAGTACTTC. This codes for CASSVEGLAGGNEQYF.